The rows below give T cell receptor beta chains drawn from one sample of a study of cytomegalovirus exposure and HLA in healthy donors. Method: immunoSEQ multiplex PCR; TCRdb's copy keeps in-frame clones and lacks some. There are 50,000 to 65,000 clones in the sample; around 82% occur only once, and just over 3% lies in the top ten. Sequencing used PBMCs. All receptors derive from a woman between 18 and 30 years old in good health and CMV-seronegative. CDR3s include the opening cysteine and the closing phenylalanine or tryptophan. A D gene is named only where the DNA matches it firmly. Size tells how often a clone was seen (once, few, many) or the class of an expanded clone, and some rows leave it out.

cdr3_aa: CASSPKTGTSGMNEQFF
cdr3_nt: TGTGCCAGCAGCCCGAAAACCGGGACTAGCGGGATGAATGAGCAGTTCTTC
clone_size: NA
v_call: TRBV11-2
d_call: TRBD2
j_call: TRBJ2-1

cdr3_aa: CASSPPHIRGSTEAFF
cdr3_nt: TGTGCCAGCAGTCCCCCCCACATAAGGGGGAGCACTGAAGCTTTCTTT
clone_size: NA
v_call: TRBV25-1
d_call: NA
j_call: TRBJ1-1

cdr3_aa: CASSDSPQLTFRAHSGANGLTF
cdr3_nt: TGTGCCAGCAGTGACTCCCCCCAATTGACATTCAGAGCCCACTCTGGGGCCAACGGCCTGACTTTC
clone_size: NA
v_call: TRBV6-4
d_call: NA
j_call: TRBJ2-6

cdr3_aa: CASIRDRGFYGYTF
cdr3_nt: TGTGCCAGCATCCGGGACAGGGGGTTCTATGGCTACACCTTC
clone_size: NA
v_call: TRBV28
d_call: TRBD1
j_call: TRBJ1-2

cdr3_aa: CASSQDPEAYEQYF
cdr3_nt: TGTGCCAGCAGCCAAGACCCGGAGGCCTACGAGCAGTACTTC
clone_size: few
v_call: TRBV4-2
d_call: NA
j_call: TRBJ2-7

cdr3_aa: CASRRETGGGSGTQYF
cdr3_nt: TGCGCCAGCAGACGGGAGACAGGGGGTGGTTCTGGGACGCAGTATTTT
clone_size: once
v_call: TRBV5-1
d_call: TRBD1
j_call: TRBJ2-3

cdr3_aa: CASRSSYNSPLHF
cdr3_nt: TGTGCCTCACGGAGCTCCTATAATTCACCCCTCCACTTT
clone_size: NA
v_call: TRBV30
d_call: NA
j_call: TRBJ1-6

cdr3_aa: CATSRDAGGPDTQYF
cdr3_nt: TGTGCCACCAGCAGAGATGCGGGAGGGCCAGATACGCAGTATTTT
clone_size: NA
v_call: TRBV15
d_call: TRBD2
j_call: TRBJ2-3

cdr3_aa: CASSESGTSGDTQYF
cdr3_nt: TGCGCCAGCAGTGAGAGCGGGACTAGCGGAGATACGCAGTATTTT
clone_size: NA
v_call: TRBV10-1
d_call: TRBD2
j_call: TRBJ2-3

cdr3_aa: CASSAGTSIPYEQYF
cdr3_nt: TGTGCCAGCAGCGCCGGGACTAGTATCCCCTACGAGCAGTACTTC
clone_size: few
v_call: TRBV7-3
d_call: TRBD2
j_call: TRBJ2-7

cdr3_aa: CASSYALVPPPGELFF
cdr3_nt: TGTGCCAGCAGTTACGCCCTAGTTCCTCCACCTGGGGAGCTGTTTTTT
clone_size: NA
v_call: TRBV6-5
d_call: NA
j_call: TRBJ2-2

cdr3_aa: CASSGGTENTEAFF
cdr3_nt: TGCGCCAGCAGCGGGGGGACAGAGAACACTGAAGCTTTCTTT
clone_size: once
v_call: TRBV5-1
d_call: TRBD1
j_call: TRBJ1-1

cdr3_aa: CASSLDREETQYF
cdr3_nt: TGTGCCAGCAGTTTGGACAGGGAAGAGACCCAGTACTTC
clone_size: NA
v_call: TRBV27
d_call: TRBD1
j_call: TRBJ2-5

cdr3_aa: CASSAQTSSGNTIYF
cdr3_nt: TGTGCCAGCAGCGCCCAGACTAGCTCTGGAAACACCATATATTTT
clone_size: NA
v_call: TRBV9
d_call: NA
j_call: TRBJ1-3

cdr3_aa: CASSLREAPGDTIYF
cdr3_nt: TGTGCCAGCTCACTTAGGGAGGCCCCAGGCGACACCATATATTTT
clone_size: NA
v_call: TRBV18
d_call: NA
j_call: TRBJ1-3

cdr3_aa: CASSIPQGGYNEQFF
cdr3_nt: TGTGCCAGCAGTATCCCCCAGGGGGGCTACAATGAGCAGTTCTTC
clone_size: NA
v_call: TRBV9
d_call: NA
j_call: TRBJ2-1

cdr3_aa: CASSEFEGAAEAFF
cdr3_nt: TGTGCCAGCAGTGAATTTGAGGGGGCCGCTGAAGCTTTCTTT
clone_size: few
v_call: TRBV25-1
d_call: TRBD1
j_call: TRBJ1-1

cdr3_aa: CATRTGPLNTEAFF
cdr3_nt: TGTGCCACCCGGACAGGGCCGTTGAACACTGAAGCTTTCTTT
clone_size: NA
v_call: TRBV7-2
d_call: TRBD1
j_call: TRBJ1-1

cdr3_aa: CASSRGLAGTSYNEQFF
cdr3_nt: TGTGCCAGCAGCCGAGGACTAGCGGGTACCTCCTACAATGAGCAGTTCTTC
clone_size: NA
v_call: TRBV4-2
d_call: TRBD2
j_call: TRBJ2-1

cdr3_aa: CASSARTSSTGELFF
cdr3_nt: TGTGCCAGCAGCGCCCGGACTAGCAGTACCGGGGAGCTGTTTTTT
clone_size: NA
v_call: TRBV9
d_call: TRBD2
j_call: TRBJ2-2

cdr3_aa: CASSEGTGGYEQYF
cdr3_nt: TGTGCCAGCAGTGAGGGGACAGGGGGCTACGAGCAGTACTTC
clone_size: few
v_call: TRBV6-4
d_call: TRBD1
j_call: TRBJ2-7

cdr3_aa: CASSPLRGESTDTQYF
cdr3_nt: TGTGCCAGCAGCCCCCTCAGGGGGGAAAGCACAGATACGCAGTATTTT
clone_size: NA
v_call: TRBV5-4
d_call: NA
j_call: TRBJ2-3

cdr3_aa: CASSVAGSWSKNSQYF
cdr3_nt: TGTGCCAGCAGCGTAGCGGGGTCCTGGAGCAAAAACAGTCAGTACTTC
clone_size: few
v_call: TRBV9
d_call: NA
j_call: TRBJ2-4

cdr3_aa: CASSHRDSEGYTF
cdr3_nt: TGTGCCAGCAGCCACCGGGATTCGGAAGGCTACACCTTC
clone_size: NA
v_call: TRBV25-1
d_call: NA
j_call: TRBJ1-2

cdr3_aa: CASSPRGSLNQPQHF
cdr3_nt: TGTGCCAGCAGCCCCCGTGGGAGTCTGAATCAGCCCCAGCATTTT
clone_size: NA
v_call: TRBV7-2
d_call: NA
j_call: TRBJ1-5

cdr3_aa: CASSIASSGETQYF
cdr3_nt: TGTGCCAGTAGTATAGCTTCAAGCGGAGAGACCCAGTACTTC
clone_size: few
v_call: TRBV19
d_call: NA
j_call: TRBJ2-5

cdr3_aa: CASSVASSGNTGELFF
cdr3_nt: TGTGCCAGCAGCGTAGCGTCTAGCGGGAACACCGGGGAGCTGTTTTTT
clone_size: NA
v_call: TRBV9
d_call: TRBD2
j_call: TRBJ2-2

cdr3_aa: CASRDRGRGTEAFF
cdr3_nt: TGCGCCAGCAGGGACAGGGGGCGAGGGACTGAAGCTTTCTTT
clone_size: NA
v_call: TRBV4-1
d_call: TRBD1
j_call: TRBJ1-1

cdr3_aa: CASSSQGVSTEAFF
cdr3_nt: TGTGCCAGCAGTTCACAGGGAGTCAGCACTGAAGCTTTCTTT
clone_size: NA
v_call: TRBV27
d_call: NA
j_call: TRBJ1-1

cdr3_aa: CATSGDNGKGAWDEQYF
cdr3_nt: TGTGCCACCTCTGGGGATAATGGAAAGGGGGCTTGGGACGAGCAGTACTTC
clone_size: few
v_call: TRBV28
d_call: TRBD1
j_call: TRBJ2-7

cdr3_aa: CASILQEHQPQHF
cdr3_nt: TGTGCCAGCATACTACAGGAGCATCAGCCCCAGCATTTT
clone_size: NA
v_call: TRBV6-1
d_call: NA
j_call: TRBJ1-5

cdr3_aa: CASSLGGGQETQYF
cdr3_nt: TGCGCCAGCAGCTTGGGCGGCGGCCAAGAGACCCAGTACTTC
clone_size: NA
v_call: TRBV5-1
d_call: NA
j_call: TRBJ2-5

cdr3_aa: CAISESTGSGRMQSSYEQYF
cdr3_nt: TGTGCCATCAGTGAGTCGACGGGCAGCGGGAGGATGCAAAGCTCCTACGAGCAGTACTTC
clone_size: NA
v_call: TRBV10-3
d_call: TRBD2
j_call: TRBJ2-7

cdr3_aa: CASSKKIGQGSSEQFF
cdr3_nt: TGTGCCAGCAGCAAGAAAATTGGACAGGGGAGTTCTGAGCAGTTCTTC
clone_size: once
v_call: TRBV7-3
d_call: TRBD1
j_call: TRBJ2-1

cdr3_aa: CASSLRGLGFWANGLTF
cdr3_nt: TGTGCCAGCAGCCTTAGAGGACTTGGGTTCTGGGCCAACGGCCTGACTTTC
clone_size: NA
v_call: TRBV7-2
d_call: NA
j_call: TRBJ2-6

cdr3_aa: CASSLMSSTGELFF
cdr3_nt: TGCGCCAGCAGCTTGATGTCCTCCACCGGGGAGCTGTTTTTT
clone_size: few
v_call: TRBV5-1
d_call: NA
j_call: TRBJ2-2

cdr3_aa: CATLTMSDYGYTF
cdr3_nt: TGTGCCACCCTTACAATGTCCGACTATGGCTACACCTTC
clone_size: NA
v_call: TRBV7-2
d_call: NA
j_call: TRBJ1-2

cdr3_aa: CASSLGIRGTQYF
cdr3_nt: TGTGCCAGCAGCTTAGGTATTCGCGGCACCCAGTACTTC
clone_size: NA
v_call: TRBV7-2
d_call: NA
j_call: TRBJ2-5

cdr3_aa: CASSSASGSTDTQYF
cdr3_nt: TGTGCCAGCAGTTCGGCTAGCGGGAGCACAGATACGCAGTATTTT
clone_size: NA
v_call: TRBV6-6
d_call: TRBD2
j_call: TRBJ2-3

cdr3_aa: CASSLGAGNTIYF
cdr3_nt: TGTGCCAGCAGCTTAGGCGCGGGAAACACCATATATTTT
clone_size: NA
v_call: TRBV7-9
d_call: NA
j_call: TRBJ1-3

cdr3_aa: CASSFVRGNSPLHF
cdr3_nt: TGTGCCAGCAGCTTTGTTAGGGGTAATTCACCCCTCCACTTT
clone_size: NA
v_call: TRBV5-8
d_call: NA
j_call: TRBJ1-6

cdr3_aa: CASKGGTFTEAFF
cdr3_nt: TGTGCCAGTAAAGGGGGAACTTTCACTGAAGCTTTCTTT
clone_size: NA
v_call: TRBV19
d_call: NA
j_call: TRBJ1-1